This T cell receptor (beta chain) was sequenced in a study of technical replicates of blood from a handful of donors. The germline CDR1 and CDR2 sequences are MDHEN and SYDVKM. CDR3 length: 17 residues. J gave up 4 bases and V 3 bases, and 12 bases lay outside the gene matches. Libraries were prepared by immunoSEQ multiplex PCR; TCRdb keeps only in-frame clonotypes and omits some of them. This sample carries 79,000 or so clones, roughly 90% of them seen once, and the ten largest clones take around 0.24%. The chain recombines TRBV28 with TRBJ1-3, with TRBD1 identical over 7 bases. The sequence came from a human donor in good health. The sample was T cells isolated from PBMCs. The DNA of the CDR3 is TGTGCCAGCAGTTTGATAGCGCGACAGGGTTCAGGAAACACCATATATTTT. Translated, it gives CASSLIARQGSGNTIYF.